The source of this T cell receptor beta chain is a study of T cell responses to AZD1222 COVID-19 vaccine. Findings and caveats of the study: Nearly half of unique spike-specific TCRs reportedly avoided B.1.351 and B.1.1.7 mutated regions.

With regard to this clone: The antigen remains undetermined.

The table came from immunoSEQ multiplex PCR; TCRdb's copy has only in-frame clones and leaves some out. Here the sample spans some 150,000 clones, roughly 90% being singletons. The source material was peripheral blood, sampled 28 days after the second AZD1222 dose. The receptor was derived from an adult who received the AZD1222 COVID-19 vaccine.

This CDR3 is CASSESWDTEAFF. In DNA, the CDR3 is TGCGCCAGCAGTGAGTCGTGGGACACTGAAGCTTTCTTT. The chain is built from TRBV10-1 and TRBJ1-1, with D unresolved. The CDR3 has 13 amino acids. Trimming removed 0 bases at V and 3 bases at J, with 5 bases between. Per the germline V gene, CDR1 is WNHNN and CDR2 is SYGVQD (reference sequence).